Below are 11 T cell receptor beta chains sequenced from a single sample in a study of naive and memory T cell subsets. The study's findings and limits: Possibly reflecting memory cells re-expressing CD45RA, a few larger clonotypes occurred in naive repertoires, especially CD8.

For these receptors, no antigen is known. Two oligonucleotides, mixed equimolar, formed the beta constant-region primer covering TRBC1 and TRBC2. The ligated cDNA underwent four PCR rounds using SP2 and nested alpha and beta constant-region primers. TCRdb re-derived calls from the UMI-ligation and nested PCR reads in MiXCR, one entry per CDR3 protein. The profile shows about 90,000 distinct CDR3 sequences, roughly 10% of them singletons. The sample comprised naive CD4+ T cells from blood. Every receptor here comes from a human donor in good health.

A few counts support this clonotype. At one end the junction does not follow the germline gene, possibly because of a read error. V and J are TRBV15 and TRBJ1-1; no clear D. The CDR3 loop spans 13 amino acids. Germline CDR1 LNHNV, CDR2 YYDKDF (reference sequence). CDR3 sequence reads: CATSGLRNPEAFF. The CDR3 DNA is TGTGCCACCAGCGGACTCAGGAACCCTGAAGCTTTCTTT.

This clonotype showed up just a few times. In DNA, the CDR3 is TGCAGCGTTGAAGAGCTAAAGAACTCAGGGGATACGCAGTATTTT. Translation: CSVEELKNSGDTQYF. The rearrangement uses TRBV29-1 and TRBJ2-3; perhaps TRBD1 as D (5 bases). The CDR3 has 15 residues. V was cut by 0 bases and J by 6 bases, with 16 bases left in between. Germline values: CDR1 SQVTM, CDR2 ANQGSEA.

The CDR3 loop reads CASSTGKYGNEQFF. CDR3 in DNA: TGTGCCAGTAGTACAGGGAAGTATGGTAATGAGCAGTTCTTC. V and J are TRBV19 and TRBJ2-1, with D possibly being TRBD1 (5 bases). Trimming cost V 4 bases and J 7 bases, with 14 bases left between them. From germline, CDR1 is LNHDA and CDR2 SQIVND (reference sequence). This CDR3 has 14 residues.

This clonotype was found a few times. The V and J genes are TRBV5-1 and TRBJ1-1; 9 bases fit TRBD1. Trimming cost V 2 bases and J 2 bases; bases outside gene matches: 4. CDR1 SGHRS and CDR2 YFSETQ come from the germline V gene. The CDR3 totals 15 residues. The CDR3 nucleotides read TGCGCCAGCAGCTTATTGGGACAGGGAAACACTGAAGCTTTCTTT. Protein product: CASSLLGQGNTEAFF.

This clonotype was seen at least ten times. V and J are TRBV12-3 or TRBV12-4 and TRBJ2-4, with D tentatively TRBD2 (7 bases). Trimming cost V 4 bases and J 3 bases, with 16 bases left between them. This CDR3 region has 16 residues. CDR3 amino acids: CASSYRGAQVKNIQYF. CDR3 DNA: TGTGCCAGCAGTTACCGGGGGGCCCAGGTCAAAAACATTCAGTACTTC.

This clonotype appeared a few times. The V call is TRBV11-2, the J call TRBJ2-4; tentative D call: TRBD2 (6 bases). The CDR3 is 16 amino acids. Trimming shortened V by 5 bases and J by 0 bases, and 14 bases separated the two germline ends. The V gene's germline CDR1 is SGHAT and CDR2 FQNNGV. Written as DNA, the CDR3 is TGTGCCAGCAGCGTTACCCCAGCGGGAGCCAAAAACATTCAGTACTTC. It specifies CASSVTPAGAKNIQYF.

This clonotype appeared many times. The CDR3 DNA follows: TGTGCCAGCAGCCCCGGACTAGAAAACACTGAAGCTTTCTTT. As protein: CASSPGLENTEAFF. This sequence joins TRBV12-3 or TRBV12-4 and TRBJ1-1, with unresolved D. The CDR3 sequence is 14 residues long. Trimming shortened V by 6 bases and J by 2 bases, and 13 bases separated the two germline ends.

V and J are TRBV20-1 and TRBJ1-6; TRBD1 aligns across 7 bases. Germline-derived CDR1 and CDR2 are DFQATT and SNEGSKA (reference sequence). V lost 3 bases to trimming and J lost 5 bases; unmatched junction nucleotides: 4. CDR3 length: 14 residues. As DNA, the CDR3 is TGCAGTGCTAGCGCGGGACAGAATAATTCACCCCTCCACTTT. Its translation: CSASAGQNNSPLHF.

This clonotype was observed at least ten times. The CDR3 region is CASSYGGRGAYNEQFF. CDR3 sequence (DNA): TGTGCCAGCAGTTACGGAGGCAGGGGAGCCTACAATGAGCAGTTCTTC. The V and J genes are TRBV6-5 and TRBJ2-1, with D tentatively TRBD1 (6 bases). The length of the CDR3 is 16 residues. Germline V lookup: CDR1 MNHEY, CDR2 SVGAGI. V was clipped by 2 bases and J by 2 bases, with 13 bases between them.

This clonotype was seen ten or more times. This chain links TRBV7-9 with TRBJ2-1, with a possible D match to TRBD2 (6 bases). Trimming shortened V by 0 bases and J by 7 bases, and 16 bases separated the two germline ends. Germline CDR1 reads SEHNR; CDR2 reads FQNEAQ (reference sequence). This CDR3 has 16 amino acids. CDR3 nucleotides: TGTGCCAGCAGCTTAGCGTCTCCGGGAGAGGGTAATGAGCAGTTCTTC. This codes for CASSLASPGEGNEQFF.

CDR3 sequence reads: CASQDRAGPEELFF. As DNA, the CDR3 is TGTGCCAGCCAGGACAGGGCCGGACCGGAGGAGCTGTTTTTT. The rearrangement uses TRBV19 and TRBJ2-2; 8 nucleotides agree with TRBD1. With V trimmed by 9 bases and J by 10 bases, 13 bases remained unmatched. Germline V gene data show CDR1 as LNHDA and CDR2 as SQIVND (reference sequence). CDR3 size: 14 residues.